The present T cell receptor (beta chain) was sequenced within a study of T cell responses to AZD1222 COVID-19 vaccine. Trimming removed 6 bases from V and 7 bases from J; junction bases left unmatched: 7. The CDR3 length is 14 residues. Germline-derived CDR1 and CDR2 are SNHLY and FYNNEI. A word on this clone: Its target is not known.

General study points: The peak T cell response came first, and repertoires were sampled only after it. Targeting of unmutated variant regions was reportedly seen in nearly half of spike-specific TCRs. Females made up more of the donors, who were largely white British, and clonal diversity may have come out too low. At baseline, just a handful of AZD1222 recipients tested seropositive.

Using immunoSEQ multiplex PCR, the repertoire was profiled, and TCRdb retains in-frame clones only, with some absent. This table has approximately 120,000 clones, roughly 90% appearing once. V is TRBV2 and J is TRBJ1-1; 11 bases match TRBD1. The input for sequencing was peripheral blood, taken on day 0 of AZD1222 vaccination. The TCR comes from an adult in good health. The CDR3 DNA reads as TGTGCCAGCAGAGCGGGACAGGGGGAAATTGAAGCTTTCTTT. It specifies CASRAGQGEIEAFF.